A single sample is the source of the 28 T cell receptor beta chains below, sequenced in a study of blood T cell repertoires in COVID-19. The data were produced by immunoSEQ multiplex PCR, yet TCRdb's version contains in-frame clones alone and is incomplete. The data contain over 130,000 clones, roughly 80% of them seen just once; the ten biggest clones take up roughly 17%. Sequencing was done on a sample of peripheral blood. The receptors here all came from a man aged 50 or older with acute or convalescent COVID-19.

The table lists this clone with a count of one. The rearrangement joins TRBV3-1 (or the pseudogene TRBV3-2) to TRBJ1-2; weak D call: TRBD1 (5 bases). The CDR3 loop spans 13 amino acids. Germline assignment: CDR1 LGHDT and CDR2 YNNKEL (reference sequence). The V gene lost 2 bases and the J gene lost 4 bases, with 8 bases spanning the gap. CDR3: CASSQRGPYGYTF. CDR3 bases: TGTGCCAGCAGCCAAAGGGGCCCCTATGGCTACACCTTC.

The chain joins TRBV5-4 to TRBJ1-2, with 8 bases that match TRBD1. CDR1 is SGHNT and CDR2 is YYREEE in the germline V gene (reference sequence). V lost 5 bases to trimming and J lost 8 bases; unmatched junction nucleotides: 2. The CDR3 is 11 residues long. In nucleotides, the CDR3 is TGTGCCAGCAGTTGGGACAGGGGCTACACCTTC. The encoded protein is CASSWDRGYTF.

This chain connects TRBV10-3 to TRBJ2-7; D uncertain. This CDR3 comprises 13 residues. The V gene lost 4 bases and the J gene lost 2 bases, with 9 bases spanning the gap. The germline V gene has CDR1 ENHRY and CDR2 SYGVKD. The CDR3, as DNA: TGTGCCATCAGTGTTCAGGTAACCTACGAGCAGTACTTC. This codes for CAISVQVTYEQYF.

The CDR3 nucleotides read TGCAGCTCAACAGGGGATGCTGGTGGCTACACCTTC. Protein: CSSTGDAGGYTF. The rearrangement joins TRBV29-1 to TRBJ1-2, with 7 positions matching TRBD1. The trim removed 8 bases at V and 7 bases at J, leaving 10 bases unmatched. The CDR3 consists of 12 residues. Germline lookup yields CDR1 SQVTM and CDR2 ANQGSEA.

Of note for this clone: Other DNA sequences within the sample encode an identical CDR3. The chain couples TRBV25-1 to TRBJ1-5; no clear D. Germline lookup yields CDR1 MGHDK and CDR2 SYGVNS. Trimming removed 5 bases at V and 7 bases at J, with 12 bases between. The CDR3 consists of 13 residues. In nucleotides, the CDR3 is TGTGCCAGCAGTTCCACGGGGAACCAGCCCCAGCATTTT. Protein sequence: CASSSTGNQPQHF. Full variable domain (remainder filled in from reference TRBV25-1 and TRBJ1-5): EADIYQTPRYLVIGTGKKITLECSQTMGHDKMYWYQQDPGMELHLIHYSYGVNSTEKGDLSSESTVSRIRTEHFPLTLESARPSHTSQYLCASSSTGNQPQHFGDGTRLSIL.

The chain employs TRBV3-1 (or the pseudogene TRBV3-2) and TRBJ1-2; no reliable D call. Deletions cut 6 bases from V and 5 bases from J, with 13 bases between. Germline V CDR1 and CDR2: LGHDT, YNNKEL (reference sequence). This CDR3 spans 13 amino acids. The CDR3 spells CASRRAASYGYTF. DNA of the CDR3: TGTGCCAGCAGGCGAGCGGCCTCATATGGCTACACCTTC.

This clone was seen only once. J is TRBJ1-5 and V is TRBV4-1; 7 bases are a match to TRBD1. Germline lookup yields CDR1 MGHRA and CDR2 YSYEKL. With 3 bases clipped from V and 7 bases from J, the junction kept 12 bases outside the gene matches. The CDR3 is 16 residues long. The CDR3 here is CASSQTATGLGQPQHF. The CDR3 coding sequence is TGCGCCAGCAGCCAGACCGCGACAGGGTTGGGCCAGCCCCAGCATTTT.

V and J are TRBV7-6 and TRBJ2-1; D is possibly TRBD2 (5 bases). This CDR3 region has 14 residues. CDR1 and CDR2 (germline): SGHVS, FNYEAQ. Deletions cut 1 base from V and 9 bases from J, with 13 bases between. CDR3 nucleotide sequence: TGTGCCAGCAGCTTAGTAGCCGCTCGGGGTGAGCAGTTCTTC. This codes for CASSLVAARGEQFF.

This sequence joins TRBV29-1 and TRBJ2-5, with 7 bases fitting TRBD2. The junction had 5 bases not matched to a gene; V was cut back by 8 bases and J by 2 bases. The CDR3 consists of 12 residues. Germline values: CDR1 SQVTM, CDR2 ANQGSEA. CDR3 sequence: CSTGGGQETQYF. The DNA of the CDR3 is TGCAGCACTGGGGGGGGACAAGAGACCCAGTACTTC.

This chain links TRBV6-5 with TRBJ1-5; D gene ambiguous. V lost 2 bases and J lost 7, with 9 bases in between. CDR1 and CDR2 (germline): MNHEY, SVGAGI. The CDR3 has 13 residues. The CDR3 region is CASSYAAKQPQHF. For the CDR3, the DNA is TGTGCCAGCAGTTACGCGGCGAAGCAGCCCCAGCATTTT.

This rearrangement joins TRBV5-1 to TRBJ2-5, with 8 bases fitting TRBD2. J lost 5 bases, V lost 1 base, and 7 bases had no gene match. Germline-derived CDR1 and CDR2 are SGHRS and YFSETQ. The CDR3 runs 15 residues. CDR3 DNA: TGCGCCAGCAGCTTGTTGGCGGGACTAGGGGAGACCCAGTACTTC. As protein: CASSLLAGLGETQYF.

The rearrangement joins TRBV10-3 to TRBJ1-2; 9 bases line up with TRBD1. Germline values: CDR1 ENHRY, CDR2 SYGVKD. With V trimmed by 2 bases and J by 8 bases, 3 bases remained unmatched. The CDR3 is 13 amino acids. Written as DNA, the CDR3 is TGTGCCATCAGTGAGACAGGGGGCGAGGGCTACACCTTC. Translating it yields CAISETGGEGYTF.

In DNA form, the CDR3 reads TGTGCCAGCAGCCAACATTACGGGACTAGCGGGGGGAACGGGGAGCTGTTTTTT. As protein: CASSQHYGTSGGNGELFF. This chain uses TRBV3-1 (or the pseudogene TRBV3-2) with TRBJ2-2; 15 bases line up with TRBD2. Trimming cost V 2 bases and J 7 bases; bases outside gene matches: 8. The CDR3 covers 18 residues. Germline lookup yields CDR1 LGHDT and CDR2 YNNKEL (reference sequence).

This rearrangement joins TRBV19 to TRBJ1-4; D call uncertain. The V and J ends lost 2 bases and 8 bases respectively, with 18 bases between them. The germline gives CDR1 LNHDA, CDR2 SQIVND (reference sequence). This CDR3 is built from 16 residues. Here the CDR3 DNA reads TGTGCCAGTAGTATATACCATGGAACTACAAGCGAAAAACTGTTTTTT. Translation gives CASSIYHGTTSEKLFF. The variable domain in full, completed from reference TRBV19 and TRBJ1-4, reads DGGITQSPKYLFRKEGQNVTLSCEQNLNHDAMYWYRQDPGQGLRLIYYSQIVNDFQKGDIAEGYSVSREKKESFPLTVTSAQKNPTAFYLCASSIYHGTTSEKLFFGSGTQLSVL.

This rearrangement joins TRBV30 to TRBJ1-1; TRBD1 aligns across 9 bases. In germline, CDR1 is GTSNPN, CDR2 SVGIG (reference sequence). The CDR3 extends over 15 amino acids. Losses at the gene ends were 2 bases for V and 11 bases for J; bases not matched to a gene: 15. The CDR3 here is CAWSSPRDRVPRAFF. The CDR3 DNA sequence: TGTGCCTGGAGTTCCCCCCGGGACAGGGTACCTAGGGCTTTCTTT.

The rearrangement uses TRBV7-6 and TRBJ2-5; 11 nucleotides match TRBD2. The CDR3 contains 16 residues. With V trimmed by 5 bases and J by 6 bases, 11 bases remained unmatched. CDR1 is SGHVS and CDR2 is FNYEAQ in the germline V gene. The CDR3 nucleotides are TGTGCCAGCAGCACCGCTCTAGCGGGGGGTCCCAAGACCCAGTACTTC. It encodes CASSTALAGGPKTQYF.

The rearrangement joins TRBV18 to TRBJ1-1; D is undetermined. Germline values: CDR1 KGHSH, CDR2 LQKENI. With 0 bases removed from V and 5 bases from J, the gap between germline ends came to 10 bases. CDR3 length: 14 amino acids. The CDR3 sequence: CASSPPESWTEAFF. Here the CDR3 DNA reads TGTGCCAGCTCACCACCGGAGAGTTGGACTGAAGCTTTCTTT.

This sequence joins TRBV18 and TRBJ2-6, with TRBD1 identical over 7 bases. V lost 3 bases, J lost 0 bases, and 2 bases stayed unmatched. Germline V gives CDR1 KGHSH, CDR2 LQKENI. The CDR3 contains 16 residues. CDR3 sequence: CASSPRTGSGANVLTF. CDR3 sequence (DNA): TGTGCCAGCTCACCCCGGACAGGCTCTGGGGCCAACGTCCTGACTTTC.

This chain joins TRBV7-2 and TRBJ2-5, with D unclear. There are 14 residues in the CDR3. The ends were cut back, 2 bases at V and 1 base at J, with 8 bases in the middle. Germline CDR1 is SGHTA and CDR2 is FQGNSA. The CDR3 spells CASSLYSFQETQYF. CDR3 DNA: TGTGCCAGCAGCTTATACTCATTCCAAGAGACCCAGTACTTC.

The table lists this clone with a count of one. The chain uses TRBV6-6 and TRBJ1-5, with a tentative D call TRBD1 (6 bases). This CDR3 region has 14 residues. Germline loops: CDR1 MNHNY, CDR2 SVGAGI (reference sequence). Trimming cost V 6 bases and J 7 bases, with 16 bases left between them. The CDR3 loop is CASSLGAGVQPQHF. The CDR3 bases are TGTGCCAGCAGCCTCGGGGCAGGGGTGCAGCCCCAGCATTTT.

The chain has TRBV6-5 and TRBJ1-3, with D possibly TRBD1 on 6 matching bases. V was clipped by 7 bases and J by 4 bases, with 17 bases between them. CDR1 and CDR2 from the germline V gene are MNHEY and SVGAGI. The CDR3 totals 15 residues. CDR3 sequence: CASIRGGLAGNTIYF. The CDR3 coding sequence is TGTGCCAGCATCCGAGGGGGATTGGCAGGAAACACCATATATTTT.

This chain connects TRBV10-3 to TRBJ1-1; 8 nucleotides align to TRBD1. CDR1 and CDR2 (germline): ENHRY, SYGVKD. V was clipped by 2 bases and J by 0 bases; unmatched bases: 5. The CDR3 totals 16 residues. The CDR3 DNA reads TGTGCCATCAGTGAGCCGACAGGGGCCATGAACACTGAAGCTTTCTTT. Protein: CAISEPTGAMNTEAFF.

The V gene is TRBV27, the J gene TRBJ1-6, with D maybe TRBD1 (5 bases). The V gene's germline CDR1 is MNHEY and CDR2 SMNVEV (reference sequence). Trimming stripped 1 base from V and 9 bases from J, with 13 bases between. The CDR3 totals 15 residues. CDR3 nucleotide sequence: TGTGCCAGCAGTTTATTAGGGCAGGGAGGTTCACCCCTCCACTTT. Protein: CASSLLGQGGSPLHF.

The sample holds one count of this clone. V is TRBV5-5 and J is TRBJ1-6; no definite D call. The V end was cut by 1 base, the J end by 8 bases, with 13 bases between. The CDR3 totals 15 residues. Germline CDR1 SGHKS, CDR2 YYEKEE (reference sequence). The CDR3 protein is CASSLRVQRDSPLHF. CDR3 DNA: TGTGCCAGCAGCTTGAGAGTCCAGCGTGATTCACCCCTCCACTTT.

The rearrangement uses TRBV30 and TRBJ1-1; 7 bases line up with TRBD1. The CDR3 has 15 residues. V shed 1 base and J 3 bases; nucleotides not matched to a gene: 8. Germline-derived CDR1 and CDR2 are GTSNPN and SVGIG (reference sequence). The CDR3 nucleotides read TGTGCCTGGAGTGATGCCGGGCAGGGGGACACTGAAGCTTTCTTT. It is translated as CAWSDAGQGDTEAFF. Together with reference TRBV30 and TRBJ1-1, the CDR3 gives the full variable domain: SQTIHQWPATLVQPVGSPLSLECTVEGTSNPNLYWYRQAAGRGLQLLFYSVGIGQISSEVPQNLSASRPQDRQFILSSKKLLLSDSGFYLCAWSDAGQGDTEAFFGQGTRLTVV.

The genes are TRBV5-1 and TRBJ2-7; 8 bases agree with TRBD1. This CDR3 comprises 13 residues. The ends lost 2 bases at V and 5 bases at J; junction bases unmatched: 3. Germline CDR1 is SGHRS and CDR2 is YFSETQ. Here the CDR3 reads CASSFDRGDEQYF. The DNA for the CDR3 is TGCGCCAGCAGCTTCGACAGGGGCGACGAGCAGTACTTC.

V is TRBV6-5 and J is TRBJ1-1; maybe TRBD1 (5 bases). Germline lookup yields CDR1 MNHEY and CDR2 SVGAGI. This CDR3 is built from 14 residues. The V and J ends lost 5 bases and 3 bases respectively, with 13 bases between them. In nucleotides, the CDR3 is TGTGCCAGCAGTAGCAGGGCGGAGCACACTGAAGCTTTCTTT. This codes for CASSSRAEHTEAFF.

This rearrangement joins TRBV5-1 to TRBJ2-3; D gene uncertain. The CDR3 is made up of 15 amino acids. V lost 0 bases and J lost 0, with 8 bases in between. From germline, CDR1 is SGHRS and CDR2 YFSETQ. CDR3 nucleotides: TGCGCCAGCAGCTTGGATGTCAGTAGCACAGATACGCAGTATTTT. Amino acids: CASSLDVSSTDTQYF.